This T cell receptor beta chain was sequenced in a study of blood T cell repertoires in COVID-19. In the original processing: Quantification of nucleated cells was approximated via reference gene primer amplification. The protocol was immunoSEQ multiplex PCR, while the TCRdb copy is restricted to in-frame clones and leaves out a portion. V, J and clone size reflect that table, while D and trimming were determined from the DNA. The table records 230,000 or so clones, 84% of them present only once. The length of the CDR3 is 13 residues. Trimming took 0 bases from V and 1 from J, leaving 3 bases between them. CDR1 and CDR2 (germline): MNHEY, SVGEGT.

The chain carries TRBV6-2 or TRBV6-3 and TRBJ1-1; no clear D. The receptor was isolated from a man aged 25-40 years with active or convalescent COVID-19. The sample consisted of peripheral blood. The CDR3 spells CASSYSQNTEAFF. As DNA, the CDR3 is TGTGCCAGCAGTTACTCTCAGAACACTGAAGCTTTCTTT.